Detailed here is one T cell receptor (beta chain). Its specificity is not known. The study sampled nominally healthy donors, though unrecorded immune exposures were likely. This specimen comes from a study of cytomegalovirus exposure and HLA in healthy donors. Germline V gene data show CDR1 as MNHEY and CDR2 as SVGAGI. The CDR3 consists of 14 residues. Trimming took 4 bases from V and 8 from J; bases not matched to a gene: 9. Study findings and constraints: Cytomegalovirus status was reportedly diagnosed by the classifier with high specificity and sensitivity.

The PCR ran on 60 Vbeta and 13 Jbeta primers. Repertoires were generated with immunoSEQ multiplex PCR, while TCRdb's copy carries only in-frame clones and drops some. The sample yields 45,000 to 65,000 clones, around three quarters seen once. This clonotype was sampled from a woman aged 40-49 years in good health and CMV-seropositive. The chain is built from TRBV6-5 and TRBJ1-2, with 8 bases identical to TRBD1. The sequenced material came from PBMCs. The CDR3 is CASSLFRDRKGYTF. In nucleotides, the CDR3 is TGTGCCAGCAGTTTATTCCGGGACAGGAAAGGCTACACCTTC.